This T cell receptor (beta chain) was sequenced during a study of blood T cell repertoires in COVID-19. On the study more broadly: Whether acute or convalescent, the COVID-19 samples came from the United States, Italy and Spain. PBMCs, B-cell-depleted T cells, or T cells were the source of the cDNA or gDNA that made up the material.

Methods used by the authors: Quantification of nucleated cells was approximated via reference gene primer amplification. Only in-frame clones appear in the TCRdb table, and some are missing; sequencing was by immunoSEQ multiplex PCR. The DNA gave D and trimming, while V, J and clone size come from that table. The sample yields approximately 89,000 clones, about 80% seen once. CDR3 length: 15 amino acids. CDR1 is KGHSH, CDR2 LQKENI, per germline. Deletions cut 2 bases from V and 8 bases from J, with 13 bases between. Sequenced input: peripheral blood. The source is a human donor in a cohort sampled during active COVID-19. The chain joins TRBV18 to TRBJ1-6; D is uncertain. The chain's CDR3 is CASSPTPQNYSPLHF. The CDR3 DNA reads TGTGCCAGCTCACCAACGCCACAGAACTATTCACCCCTCCACTTT.